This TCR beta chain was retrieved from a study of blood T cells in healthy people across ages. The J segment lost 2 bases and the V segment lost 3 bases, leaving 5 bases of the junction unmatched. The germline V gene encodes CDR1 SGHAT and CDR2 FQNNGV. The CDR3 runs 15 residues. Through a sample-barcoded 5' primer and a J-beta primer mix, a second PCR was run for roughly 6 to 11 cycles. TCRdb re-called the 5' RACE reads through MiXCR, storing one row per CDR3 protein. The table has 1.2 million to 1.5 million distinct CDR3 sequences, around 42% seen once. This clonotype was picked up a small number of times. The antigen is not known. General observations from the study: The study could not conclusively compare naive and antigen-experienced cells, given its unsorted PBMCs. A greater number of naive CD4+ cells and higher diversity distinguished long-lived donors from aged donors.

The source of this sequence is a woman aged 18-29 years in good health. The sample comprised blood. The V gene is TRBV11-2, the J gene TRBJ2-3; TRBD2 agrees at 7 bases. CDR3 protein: CASSFASGPTDTQYF. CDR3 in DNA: TGTGCCAGCAGCTTCGCTAGCGGACCCACAGATACGCAGTATTTT.